Listed below are T cell receptor beta chains from one sample, sequenced in a study of T cell responses to AZD1222 COVID-19 vaccine. Clones were sequenced by immunoSEQ multiplex PCR, and TCRdb holds only the in-frame ones, with some missing. The sample records over 120,000 clones, around 84% being singletons. Sequenced material: peripheral blood, taken 28 days after the second AZD1222 dose. These receptors were obtained from an adult who received the AZD1222 COVID-19 vaccine. The CDR3 runs from the conserved cysteine through the conserved F or W. A D gene is named only where the DNA matches it firmly. Clone size is shown for a subset of rows, as once, few, many or a class of expanded clone.

cdr3_nt cdr3_aa d_call v_call cdr3_length clone_size j_call
TGTGCCAGCAGCTTAGTTGTATCTCGGGGTGGTGAGCAGTTCTTC CASSLVVSRGGEQFF NA TRBV11-3 15 NA TRBJ2-1
TGTGCCAGCAGTTTCCGGACAGGGGGCGGCTACACCTTC CASSFRTGGGYTF TRBD1 TRBV12-3/TRBV12-4 13 NA TRBJ1-2
TGTGCCAGCAGCCAAGATCGGGGTCAGGGGATTACCGGGGAGCTGTTTTTT CASSQDRGQGITGELFF NA TRBV4-2 17 NA TRBJ2-2
TGTGCCAGCAGCCCAGGACAGTATAGCAATCAGCCCCAGCATTTT CASSPGQYSNQPQHF NA TRBV7-6 15 few TRBJ1-5
TGTGCCAGCAGTTTAGGGGGCACCTACAATCAGCCCCAGCATTTT CASSLGGTYNQPQHF NA TRBV27 15 NA TRBJ1-5
TGTGCCAGTAGTATGGTCGGCGATCAGCCCCAGCATTTT CASSMVGDQPQHF NA TRBV19 13 NA TRBJ1-5
TGTGCCAGCTTAGGGCCAGAGAACACTGAAGCTTTCTTT CASLGPENTEAFF NA TRBV7-8 13 NA TRBJ1-1
TGTGCCAGCAGCCAAGGCTTCGGGGGGGCGGTCAATCAGCCCCAGCATTTT CASSQGFGGAVNQPQHF NA TRBV3-1/TRBV3-2 17 NA TRBJ1-5
TGCGCCAGCAGCCCGGGACTAGCGGGTTCCTACGAGCAGTACTTC CASSPGLAGSYEQYF TRBD2 TRBV4-1 15 once TRBJ2-7
TGCGCCAGCAGTGATCCCGGGGGCAGGGGGACAGATACGCAGTATTTT CASSDPGGRGTDTQYF NA TRBV10-1 16 NA TRBJ2-3
TGCAGTGCCCAGGAAAGTGAAAAACTGTTTTTT CSAQESEKLFF NA TRBV20-1 11 NA TRBJ1-4
TGTGCCAGCAGCCCCCTCTACGAGCAGTACTTC CASSPLYEQYF NA TRBV7-9 11 NA TRBJ2-7
TGTGCCAGCAGTGGGATCCGCGGGAGGGCTCAGATAAGCAATGAGCAGTTCTTC CASSGIRGRAQISNEQFF TRBD2 TRBV5-6 18 NA TRBJ2-1
TGTGCCAGCACCTCGGCTGGGCAGGGGAAGGCAGACTTC CASTSAGQGKADF NA TRBV12-3/TRBV12-4 13 NA TRBJ2-7
TGTGCCAGCAGAAGGACAGGGCGCAATCAGCCCCAGCATTTT CASRRTGRNQPQHF TRBD1 TRBV6-5 14 NA TRBJ1-5
TGTGCCAGCAGCTCCGCCCGACAGGGGAACACCATATATTTT CASSSARQGNTIYF TRBD1 TRBV7-9 14 NA TRBJ1-3
TGTGCCAGTAGTACTTCACAGGGGGCGAATTCACCCCTCCACTTT CASSTSQGANSPLHF TRBD1 TRBV19 15 NA TRBJ1-6
TGTGCCAGCAGCTTAGGCACGGCGAGCTCTGGAAACACCATATATTTT CASSLGTASSGNTIYF NA TRBV7-9 16 NA TRBJ1-3
TGTGCCTGGAGGGAAAAACAGGGGATAGGAAGGACTCAGCCCCAGCATTTT CAWREKQGIGRTQPQHF TRBD1 TRBV30 17 NA TRBJ1-5
TGTGCCAGCAGCTTGGGGCAGCCGGATGAAAAACTGTTTTTT CASSLGQPDEKLFF NA TRBV5-4 14 NA TRBJ1-4
TGTGCCAGCAGTGCCCAGATGAACACTGAAGCTTTCTTT CASSAQMNTEAFF NA TRBV6-4 13 NA TRBJ1-1
TGTGCCAGCAGCTTATCGGCAGGGGGAGACTACGAGCAGTACTTC CASSLSAGGDYEQYF TRBD1 TRBV11-2 15 once TRBJ2-7
TGTGCCAGCAGTTGGGATTCAGGGGGCGCCGGCTACACCTTC CASSWDSGGAGYTF TRBD1 TRBV6-5 14 NA TRBJ1-2
TGTGCCAGCAGTTACTCAGGAGAGGGTCAGCCCCAGCATTTT CASSYSGEGQPQHF NA TRBV6-5 14 NA TRBJ1-5
TGTGCCAGCAGCCGTAGCGGGGGCGTCACGGGGGAGCTGTTTTTT CASSRSGGVTGELFF TRBD2 TRBV3-1/TRBV3-2 15 once TRBJ2-2
TGTGCCAGTAGTATACACCTGAACACTGAAGCTTTCTTT CASSIHLNTEAFF NA TRBV19 13 NA TRBJ1-1
TGTGCCTGGAGTGTACCCCCCCTTACTAGCACAGATACGCAGTATTTT CAWSVPPLTSTDTQYF NA TRBV30 16 NA TRBJ2-3
TGTGCCAGCTCAAGACAGGGGGGAGGAACTGAAGCTTTCTTT CASSRQGGGTEAFF TRBD1 TRBV18 14 NA TRBJ1-1
TGTGCCACCAGTGGAGGGAAGGAGAGGAACACTGAAGCTTTCTTT CATSGGKERNTEAFF NA TRBV24-1 15 NA TRBJ1-1